This paragraph covers one T cell receptor (beta chain) sequence. Germline V gives CDR1 SNHLY, CDR2 FYNNEI. Deletions cut 2 bases from V and 1 base from J, with 9 bases between. This CDR3 comprises 14 residues. Profiling relied on immunoSEQ multiplex PCR, and the TCRdb table lists in-frame clones only, not all of them. The sample lists 15,000 or so clones, approximately 75% occurring once. The entry originates in a study of control samples from healthy donors and cancer patients. The receptor was isolated from a female donor with lung cancer. The V and J genes are TRBV2 and TRBJ2-7; tentatively, D is TRBD2 (5 bases). The sequencing sample was made of formalin-fixed, paraffin-embedded tissue. CDR3 DNA sequence: TGTGCCAGCAGTGAAAATGGACTTTCCTACGAGCAGTACTTC. This translates into CASSENGLSYEQYF.